Included here is one T cell receptor (beta chain) sequence, with context. This entry is derived from a study of shared clonotypes between healthy human individuals. The naive CD8 population came from CD45RO-negative cells selected for CCR7, without terminally differentiated effector memory CD45RA+ cells. Method: immunoSEQ multiplex PCR; TCRdb's copy keeps in-frame clones and lacks some. Here the sample spans some 2 million clones, roughly 94% being singletons. With 3 bases removed from V and 0 bases from J, the gap between germline ends came to 11 bases. CDR3 length: 16 residues. Per germline, CDR1 KGHSH and CDR2 LQKENI.

The origin of this receptor is a man aged 18-30 years in good health. This chain connects TRBV18 to TRBJ2-2; perhaps TRBD2 as D (5 bases). Source material: naive CD8+ T cells sorted from blood. Here the CDR3 reads CASSPSGNANTGELFF. In DNA form, the CDR3 reads TGTGCCAGCTCACCCAGCGGCAACGCGAACACCGGGGAGCTGTTTTTT.